The text below deals with one T cell receptor beta chain. What it recognizes is unknown. The germline CDR1 and CDR2 sequences are MDHEN and SYDVKM. The V gene lost 2 bases and the J gene lost 2 bases, with 10 bases spanning the gap. This CDR3 region has 14 residues. The record originates from a study of lymphopenia after photon versus proton radiotherapy. Clones were read by immunoSEQ multiplex PCR, and TCRdb kept only the in-frame ones, dropping some. Among 53,000 or so clones, about four fifths were seen once, and the ten largest hold around 30%. Study conclusions and caveats: Oligoclonal CD8+ Temra expansion after nadir drove photon patients' diversity drop. Under photons, naive T cells and diversity fell while effector/memory populations rose. In patients who died, overall survival fell as post-nadir TCR diversity dropped more. Better survival with proton therapy was suggested as possible, not demonstrated.

This clonotype originated in a man between 50 and 59 years old with gastric cancer. This chain connects TRBV28 to TRBJ2-7, with TRBD1 as a possible D gene (5 bases). Source: peripheral blood, taken from a patient treated with photon-based radiotherapy. The CDR3 bases are TGTGCCAGCAGTTTAAGGGGCAGGGCCTACGAGCAGTACTTC. Protein sequence: CASSLRGRAYEQYF.